The subject of this entry is one T cell receptor (beta chain). Only in-frame clones appear in the TCRdb table, and some are missing; sequencing was by immunoSEQ multiplex PCR. The top ten hold 3% to 4% of the sample, which has approximately 140,000 clones, 92% seen once. CDR3 length: 15 residues. Trimming stripped 7 bases from V and 2 bases from J, with 18 bases between. Looked up from germline, CDR1 is MDHEN and CDR2 is SYDVKM. The data are from a study of T cell responses to AZD1222 COVID-19 vaccine. The sample consisted of peripheral blood, taken 28 days after the second AZD1222 dose. This sequence was found in an adult who received the AZD1222 COVID-19 vaccine. The chain joins TRBV28 to TRBJ2-7; D possibly uses TRBD1 or TRBD2 (5 bases each). Here the CDR3 reads CASKRGGSITYEQYF. The CDR3 DNA is TGTGCCAGCAAACGGGGCGGCTCTATCACCTACGAGCAGTACTTC.